The rows below give T cell receptor beta chains drawn from one sample of a study of T cell responses to AZD1222 COVID-19 vaccine. The assay was immunoSEQ multiplex PCR, and TCRdb's table has in-frame clones only and misses some. The sample has about 160,000 clones, around 94% seen once; the top ten hold 5.1%. The sample consisted of peripheral blood, taken 28 days after the second AZD1222 dose. Receptors were obtained from an adult who received the AZD1222 COVID-19 vaccine. Both conserved end residues are part of each CDR3. Fields, in order: D gene, J gene, V gene, CDR3 protein. The D gene is left open where the match is weak.

D gene: NA
J gene: TRBJ1-4
V gene: TRBV12-5
CDR3 protein: CASGPRGGIVAKLFF

D gene: TRBD1
J gene: TRBJ2-7
V gene: TRBV29-1
CDR3 protein: CSVVTGQGTYEQYF

D gene: NA
J gene: TRBJ2-7
V gene: TRBV7-6
CDR3 protein: CASRTDRDLSYEQYF

D gene: NA
J gene: TRBJ2-5
V gene: TRBV6-5
CDR3 protein: CASSYSPQAVQETQYF

D gene: NA
J gene: TRBJ1-2
V gene: TRBV18
CDR3 protein: CASSPPSAPGILGYGYTF

D gene: NA
J gene: TRBJ2-3
V gene: TRBV7-2
CDR3 protein: CASSLRSARTDTQYF

D gene: TRBD1
J gene: TRBJ1-1
V gene: TRBV5-4
CDR3 protein: CASSLAGRTGRANTEAFF

D gene: TRBD1
J gene: TRBJ1-2
V gene: TRBV30
CDR3 protein: CAWSGSRGGYGYTF

D gene: NA
J gene: TRBJ2-7
V gene: TRBV2
CDR3 protein: CASSEFTDAAYEQYF

D gene: NA
J gene: TRBJ2-3
V gene: TRBV6-5
CDR3 protein: CASSPPVGHTDTQYF

D gene: TRBD2
J gene: TRBJ2-3
V gene: TRBV30
CDR3 protein: CAWSGDYSGRDTQYF

D gene: NA
J gene: TRBJ2-1
V gene: TRBV6-5
CDR3 protein: CASSYSNQYNEQFF

D gene: NA
J gene: TRBJ2-5
V gene: TRBV3-1/TRBV3-2
CDR3 protein: CASSQLSQETQYF

D gene: NA
J gene: TRBJ2-7
V gene: TRBV11-2
CDR3 protein: CASSFGQLYEQYF

D gene: NA
J gene: TRBJ2-5
V gene: TRBV11-2
CDR3 protein: CASSAQETQYF

D gene: TRBD1
J gene: TRBJ2-1
V gene: TRBV5-1
CDR3 protein: CASSLGDRGVDEQFF

D gene: NA
J gene: TRBJ2-3
V gene: TRBV10-3
CDR3 protein: CAISGRADRGTDTQYF

D gene: TRBD2
J gene: TRBJ2-1
V gene: TRBV5-4
CDR3 protein: CASSYGTSGIRDNEQFF

D gene: TRBD1
J gene: TRBJ1-4
V gene: TRBV9
CDR3 protein: CASSGRTGDEKLFF

D gene: NA
J gene: TRBJ2-3
V gene: TRBV4-1
CDR3 protein: CASSQDTVLGTDTQYF

D gene: TRBD1
J gene: TRBJ1-2
V gene: TRBV4-1
CDR3 protein: CASSPYFGGQQAYGYTF

D gene: NA
J gene: TRBJ1-3
V gene: TRBV6-6
CDR3 protein: CASSPVEYSSGNTIYF

D gene: TRBD2
J gene: TRBJ2-5
V gene: TRBV30
CDR3 protein: CAWSPGLSRETQYF

D gene: NA
J gene: TRBJ1-3
V gene: TRBV7-9
CDR3 protein: CASSLAGLGHRNTIYF

D gene: NA
J gene: TRBJ1-5
V gene: TRBV6-1
CDR3 protein: CASSEAASQASNQPQHF

D gene: TRBD1
J gene: TRBJ1-2
V gene: TRBV6-5
CDR3 protein: CASGTGDAQGYTF

D gene: NA
J gene: TRBJ2-1
V gene: TRBV28
CDR3 protein: CASSSRDLSYNEQFF

D gene: NA
J gene: TRBJ1-1
V gene: TRBV4-3
CDR3 protein: CASSQAFRDGEAFF

D gene: TRBD1
J gene: TRBJ2-4
V gene: TRBV3-1/TRBV3-2
CDR3 protein: CASSADRVQYF

D gene: NA
J gene: TRBJ1-4
V gene: TRBV21-1
CDR3 protein: CASSSRDTSSGEKLFF

D gene: NA
J gene: TRBJ2-5
V gene: TRBV20-1
CDR3 protein: CSAVRSETQYF

D gene: NA
J gene: TRBJ2-6
V gene: TRBV28
CDR3 protein: CASSLLGLRGANVLTF

D gene: NA
J gene: TRBJ2-6
V gene: TRBV5-6
CDR3 protein: CASSLSSGANVLTF

D gene: TRBD1
J gene: TRBJ2-7
V gene: TRBV2
CDR3 protein: CASSEAVPGQGLDF

D gene: NA
J gene: TRBJ1-2
V gene: TRBV29-1
CDR3 protein: CSVVRVNGYTF

D gene: TRBD1
J gene: TRBJ2-7
V gene: TRBV4-3
CDR3 protein: CASSQDGTASYEQYF

D gene: NA
J gene: TRBJ1-1
V gene: TRBV27
CDR3 protein: CASTYASAGVSTEAFF

D gene: NA
J gene: TRBJ1-1
V gene: TRBV7-2
CDR3 protein: CASSLGEGRLNTEAFF

D gene: NA
J gene: TRBJ2-1
V gene: TRBV11-2
CDR3 protein: CASSPGRTEYNEQFF

D gene: TRBD2
J gene: TRBJ2-3
V gene: TRBV7-2
CDR3 protein: CASSLSRTSGSTDTQYF

D gene: NA
J gene: TRBJ2-7
V gene: TRBV23-1
CDR3 protein: CASSPKDSSSYEQYF

D gene: TRBD2
J gene: TRBJ2-7
V gene: TRBV15
CDR3 protein: CATSSSGASYEQYF

D gene: NA
J gene: TRBJ2-1
V gene: TRBV30
CDR3 protein: CAWSVRPGSVTNEQFF

D gene: NA
J gene: TRBJ2-1
V gene: TRBV28
CDR3 protein: CASSSASAVTYNEQFF

D gene: TRBD2
J gene: TRBJ2-1
V gene: TRBV3-1/TRBV3-2
CDR3 protein: CASSQPLGLAGVHSYNEQFF